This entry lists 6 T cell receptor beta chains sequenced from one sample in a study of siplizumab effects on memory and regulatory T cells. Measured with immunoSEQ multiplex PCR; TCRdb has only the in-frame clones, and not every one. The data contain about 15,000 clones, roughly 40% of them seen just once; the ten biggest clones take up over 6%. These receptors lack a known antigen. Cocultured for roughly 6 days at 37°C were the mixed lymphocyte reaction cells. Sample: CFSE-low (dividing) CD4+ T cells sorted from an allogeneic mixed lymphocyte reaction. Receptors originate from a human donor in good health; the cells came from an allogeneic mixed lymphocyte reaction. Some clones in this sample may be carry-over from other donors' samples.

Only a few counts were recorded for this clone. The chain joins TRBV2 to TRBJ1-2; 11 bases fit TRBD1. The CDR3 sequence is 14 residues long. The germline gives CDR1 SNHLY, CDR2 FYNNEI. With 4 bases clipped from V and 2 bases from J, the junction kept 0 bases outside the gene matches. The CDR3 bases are TGTGCCAGCAGTGGGGACAGGGGGAACTATGGCTACACCTTC. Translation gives CASSGDRGNYGYTF.

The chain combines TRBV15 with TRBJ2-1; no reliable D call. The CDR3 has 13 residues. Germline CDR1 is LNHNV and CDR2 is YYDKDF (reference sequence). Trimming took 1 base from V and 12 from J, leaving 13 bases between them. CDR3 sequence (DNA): TGTGCCACCAGCAGAGCCCCTGCGGAAGCGCAGTTCTTC. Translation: CATSRAPAEAQFF.

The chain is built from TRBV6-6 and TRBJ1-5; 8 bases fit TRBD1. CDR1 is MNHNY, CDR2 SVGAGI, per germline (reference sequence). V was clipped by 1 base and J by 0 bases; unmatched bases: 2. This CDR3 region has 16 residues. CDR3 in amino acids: CASSYYDRGSNQPQHF. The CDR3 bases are TGTGCCAGCAGTTACTACGACAGGGGTAGCAATCAGCCCCAGCATTTT.

Here the CDR3 reads CASSPQGRPYEQYF. As DNA, the CDR3 is TGTGCCAGCTCACCACAGGGGAGGCCCTACGAGCAGTACTTC. The gene calls are TRBV18 and TRBJ2-7, with D possibly matching TRBD2 (6 bases). This CDR3 region has 14 residues. The V gene lost 1 base and the J gene lost 2 bases, with 9 bases spanning the gap. Per germline, CDR1 KGHSH and CDR2 LQKENI.

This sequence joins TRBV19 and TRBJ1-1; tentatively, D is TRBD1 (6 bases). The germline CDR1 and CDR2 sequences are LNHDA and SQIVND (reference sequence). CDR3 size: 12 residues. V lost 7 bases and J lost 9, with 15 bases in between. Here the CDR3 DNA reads TGTGCCAGTACCAGGGACACCCAGAAAGCTTTCTTT. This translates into CASTRDTQKAFF.

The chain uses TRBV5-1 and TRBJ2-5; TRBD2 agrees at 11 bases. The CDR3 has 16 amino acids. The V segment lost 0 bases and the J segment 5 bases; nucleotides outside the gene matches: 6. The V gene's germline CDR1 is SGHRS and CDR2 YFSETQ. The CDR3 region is CASSLGRLAGHETQYF. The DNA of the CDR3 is TGCGCCAGCAGCTTGGGAAGACTAGCGGGACATGAGACCCAGTACTTC. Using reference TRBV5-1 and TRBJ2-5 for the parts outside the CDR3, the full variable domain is KAGVTQTPRYLIKTRGQQVTLSCSPISGHRSVSWYQQTPGQGLQFLFEYFSETQRNKGNFPGRFSGRQFSNSRSEMNVSTLELGDSALYLCASSLGRLAGHETQYFGPGTRLLVL.